The source of this TCR beta chain is a study of blood T cell repertoires in COVID-19. With 4 bases clipped from V and 8 bases from J, the junction kept 2 bases outside the gene matches. CDR3 length equals 14 residues. Germline-derived CDR1 and CDR2 are SGHRS and YFSETQ. TCRdb's table, derived via immunoSEQ multiplex PCR, lists solely in-frame clones and lacks some. Here the sample spans under 250,000 clones, approximately 80% being singletons. This sequence joins TRBV5-1 and TRBJ1-6; TRBD1 matches at 11 bases. Sequenced material: PBMCs or T cells enriched from blood (not recorded which). The sequence came from a man aged 60-69 years who had recovered from COVID-19. CDR3: CASSKGQGDSPLHF. The CDR3 DNA reads TGCGCCAGCAGCAAGGGACAGGGGGATTCACCCCTCCACTTT.